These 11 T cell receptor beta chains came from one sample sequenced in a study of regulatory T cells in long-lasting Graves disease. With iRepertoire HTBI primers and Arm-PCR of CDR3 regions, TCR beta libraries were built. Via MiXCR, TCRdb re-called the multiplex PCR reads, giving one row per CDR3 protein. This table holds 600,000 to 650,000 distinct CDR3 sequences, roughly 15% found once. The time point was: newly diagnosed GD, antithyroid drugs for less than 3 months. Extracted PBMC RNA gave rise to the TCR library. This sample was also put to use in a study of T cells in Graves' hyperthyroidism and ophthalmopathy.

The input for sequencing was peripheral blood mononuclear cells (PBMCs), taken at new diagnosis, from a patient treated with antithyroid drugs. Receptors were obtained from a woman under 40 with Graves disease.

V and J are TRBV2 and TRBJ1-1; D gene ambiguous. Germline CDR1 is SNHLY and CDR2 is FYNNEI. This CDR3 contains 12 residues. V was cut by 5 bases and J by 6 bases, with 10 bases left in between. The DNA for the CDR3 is TGTGCCAGCAGTCTAGGAGTCGCTGAAGCTTTCTTT. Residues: CASSLGVAEAFF.

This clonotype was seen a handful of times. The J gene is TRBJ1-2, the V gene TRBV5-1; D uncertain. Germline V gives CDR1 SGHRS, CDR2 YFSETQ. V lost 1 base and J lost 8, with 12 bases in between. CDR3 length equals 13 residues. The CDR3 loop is CASSLFLFPGYTF. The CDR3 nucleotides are TGCGCCAGCAGCTTGTTCCTTTTTCCGGGCTACACCTTC.

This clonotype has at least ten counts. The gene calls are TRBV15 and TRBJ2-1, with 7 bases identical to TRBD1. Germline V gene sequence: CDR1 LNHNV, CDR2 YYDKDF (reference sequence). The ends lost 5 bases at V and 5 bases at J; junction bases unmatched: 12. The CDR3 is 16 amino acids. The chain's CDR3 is CATSGVKGAAHNEQFF. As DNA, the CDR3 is TGTGCCACCAGCGGGGTGAAGGGGGCTGCCCACAATGAGCAGTTCTTC. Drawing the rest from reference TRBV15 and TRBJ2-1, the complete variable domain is DAMVIQNPRYQVTQFGKPVTLSCSQTLNHNVMYWYQQKSSQAPKLLFHYYDKDFNNEADTPDNFQSRRPNTSFCFLDIRSPGLGDTAMYLCATSGVKGAAHNEQFFGPGTRLTVL.

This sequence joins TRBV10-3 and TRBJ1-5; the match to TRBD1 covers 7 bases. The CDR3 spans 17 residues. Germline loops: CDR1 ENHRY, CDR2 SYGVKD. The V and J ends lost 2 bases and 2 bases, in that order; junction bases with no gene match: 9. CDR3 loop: CAISEPIRGKGNQPQHF. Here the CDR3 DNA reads TGTGCCATCAGTGAGCCGATCAGGGGGAAAGGCAATCAGCCCCAGCATTTT.

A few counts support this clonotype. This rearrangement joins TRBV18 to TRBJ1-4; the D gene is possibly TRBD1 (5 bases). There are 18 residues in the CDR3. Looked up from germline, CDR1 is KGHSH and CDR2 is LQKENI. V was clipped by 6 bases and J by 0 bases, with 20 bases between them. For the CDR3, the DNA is TGTGCCAGCTCGCCGAGGGGACGAGGGACCGCAACTAATGAAAAACTGTTTTTT. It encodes CASSPRGRGTATNEKLFF.

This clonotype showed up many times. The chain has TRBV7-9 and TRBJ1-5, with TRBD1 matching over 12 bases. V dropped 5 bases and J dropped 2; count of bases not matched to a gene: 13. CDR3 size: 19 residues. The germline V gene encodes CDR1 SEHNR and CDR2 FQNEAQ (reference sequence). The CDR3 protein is CASSPPGQGARDGNQPQHF. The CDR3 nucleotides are TGTGCCAGCAGCCCTCCGGGACAGGGGGCGAGGGACGGCAATCAGCCCCAGCATTTT.

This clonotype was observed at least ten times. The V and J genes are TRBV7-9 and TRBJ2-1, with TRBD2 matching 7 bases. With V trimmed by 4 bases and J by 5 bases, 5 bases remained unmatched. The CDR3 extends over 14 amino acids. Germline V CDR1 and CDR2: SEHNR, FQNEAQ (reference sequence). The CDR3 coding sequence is TGTGCCAGCAGCTCATTTGCGGGGGACAATGAGCAGTTCTTC. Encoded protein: CASSSFAGDNEQFF. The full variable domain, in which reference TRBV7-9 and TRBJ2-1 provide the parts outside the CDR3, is DTGVSQNPRHKITKRGQNVTFRCDPISEHNRLYWYRQTLGQGPEFLTYFQNEAQLEKSRLLSDRFSAERPKGSFSTLEIQRTEQGDSAMYLCASSSFAGDNEQFFGPGTRLTVL.

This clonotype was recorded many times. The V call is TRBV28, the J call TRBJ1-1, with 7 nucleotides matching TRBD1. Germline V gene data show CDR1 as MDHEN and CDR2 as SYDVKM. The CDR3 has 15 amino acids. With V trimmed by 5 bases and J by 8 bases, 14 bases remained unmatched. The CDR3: CASSPLGMDRPEAFF. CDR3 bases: TGTGCCAGCAGTCCTCTCGGGATGGACAGGCCAGAAGCTTTCTTT.

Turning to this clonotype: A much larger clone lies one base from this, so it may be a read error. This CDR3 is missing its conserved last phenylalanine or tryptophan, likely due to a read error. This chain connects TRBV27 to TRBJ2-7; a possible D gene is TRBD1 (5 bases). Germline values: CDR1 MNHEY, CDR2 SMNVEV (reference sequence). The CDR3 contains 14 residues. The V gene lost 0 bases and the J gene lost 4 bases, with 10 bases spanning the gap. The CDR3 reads CASSLSRVGYEQYL. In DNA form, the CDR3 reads TGTGCCAGCAGTTTATCCAGGGTCGGATACGAGCAGTACCTC.

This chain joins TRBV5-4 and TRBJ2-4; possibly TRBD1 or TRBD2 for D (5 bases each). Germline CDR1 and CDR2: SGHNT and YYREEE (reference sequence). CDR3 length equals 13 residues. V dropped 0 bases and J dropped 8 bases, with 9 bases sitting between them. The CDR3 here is CASSLAGADIQYF. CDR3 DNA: TGTGCCAGCAGCTTGGCCGGGGCGGACATTCAGTACTTC.

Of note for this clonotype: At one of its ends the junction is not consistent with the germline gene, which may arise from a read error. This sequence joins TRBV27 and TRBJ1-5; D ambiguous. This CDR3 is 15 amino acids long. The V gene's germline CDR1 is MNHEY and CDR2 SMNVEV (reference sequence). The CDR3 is CASSLGASGNQAQHF. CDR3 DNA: TGTGCCAGCTCCCTGGGCGCCTCGGGGAATCAGGCCCAGCATTTT.